This entry is about one TCR beta chain. Germline assignment: CDR1 SNHLY and CDR2 FYNNEI. CDR3 length: 12 residues. The germline V and J ends were trimmed by 0 bases and 10 bases, with 9 bases remaining between them. This sample was included in a study of blood T cell repertoires in COVID-19. The overall study: In each case, the material was cDNA or gDNA derived from T cells, B-cell-depleted T cells, or PBMCs.

Sequencing used immunoSEQ multiplex PCR; TCRdb keeps in-frame clones, though not all of them. The sample holds about 170,000 clones, about 88% seen once. The source of this sequence is a woman under 30 who had recovered from COVID-19. The sequenced material came from PBMCs or T cells enriched from blood (not recorded which). V gene TRBV2 combines with J gene TRBJ1-1, with D uncertain. CDR3 protein: CASSEARPGAFF. CDR3 DNA sequence: TGTGCCAGCAGTGAAGCGCGGCCTGGAGCTTTCTTT.